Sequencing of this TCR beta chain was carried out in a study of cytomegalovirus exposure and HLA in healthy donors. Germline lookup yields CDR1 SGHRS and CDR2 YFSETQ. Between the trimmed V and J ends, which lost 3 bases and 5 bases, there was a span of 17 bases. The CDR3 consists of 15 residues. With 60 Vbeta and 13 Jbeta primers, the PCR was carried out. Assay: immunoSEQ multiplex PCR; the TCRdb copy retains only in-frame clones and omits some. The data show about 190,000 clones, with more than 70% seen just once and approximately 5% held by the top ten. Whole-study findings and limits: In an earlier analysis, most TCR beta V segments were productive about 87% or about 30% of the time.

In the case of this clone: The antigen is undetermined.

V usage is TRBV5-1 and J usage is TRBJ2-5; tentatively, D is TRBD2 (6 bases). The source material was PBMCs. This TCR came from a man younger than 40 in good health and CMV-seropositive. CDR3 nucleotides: TGCGCCAGCAGCTCCCCCACCCCTAGCGCCGAGACCCAGTACTTC. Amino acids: CASSSPTPSAETQYF.